One and the same sample provided the 10 T cell receptor beta chains below, sequenced in a study of blood T cell repertoires in COVID-19. Sequencing was performed with immunoSEQ multiplex PCR; in TCRdb, only in-frame clones are kept and a portion is missing. Here the sample spans roughly 260,000 clones, about nine tenths being singletons. Sequencing input: peripheral blood. These receptors all come from a woman in her twenties or thirties with COVID-19, enrolled during active disease.

The chain recombines TRBV28 with TRBJ1-4; D not resolved. The CDR3 runs 15 residues. The germline V and J ends were trimmed by 8 bases and 6 bases, with 19 bases remaining between them. Per the germline V gene, CDR1 is MDHEN and CDR2 is SYDVKM. The DNA for the CDR3 is TGTGCCAGCGGGGAGGGTCTTAACCTGGATGAAAAACTGTTTTTT. Translating gives CASGEGLNLDEKLFF. The full variable domain, with the rest looked up from reference TRBV28 and TRBJ1-4, is DVKVTQSSRYLVKRTGEKVFLECVQDMDHENMFWYRQDPGLGLRLIYFSYDVKMKEKGDIPEGYSVSREKKERFSLILESASTNQTSMYLCASGEGLNLDEKLFFGSGTQLSVL.

This clone has a single count. The CDR3 reads CASSLAEPGGGETQYF. The CDR3 nucleotides read TGTGCCAGCAGCCTGGCGGAGCCCGGGGGGGGAGAGACCCAGTACTTC. V gene TRBV3-1 (or the pseudogene TRBV3-2) combines with J gene TRBJ2-5, with 8 bases identical to TRBD2. Losses at the gene ends were 4 bases for V and 4 bases for J; bases not matched to a gene: 11. Germline CDR1 and CDR2: LGHDT and YNNKEL (reference sequence). This CDR3 has 16 residues.

The genes are TRBV7-8 and TRBJ1-3; TRBD1 agrees at 8 bases. From germline, CDR1 is SGHVS and CDR2 FQNEAQ. The CDR3 has 14 amino acids. The V gene end was trimmed by 5 bases and the J gene end by 4 bases; junction bases not matched to a gene: 4. Written as DNA, the CDR3 is TGTGCCAGCAGCCGAGACAGGGGAGGAAACACCATATATTTT. Protein: CASSRDRGGNTIYF.

The V call is TRBV19, the J call TRBJ2-7, with D unresolved. Per the germline V gene, CDR1 is LNHDA and CDR2 is SQIVND (reference sequence). This CDR3 has 13 residues. Trimming took 6 bases from V and 1 from J, leaving 10 bases between them. The CDR3: CASSPTLSYEQYF. For the CDR3, the DNA is TGTGCCAGTAGCCCGACTCTATCCTACGAGCAGTACTTC.

Written as DNA, the CDR3 is TGTGCCAGCAGCCGAATACGGGTAGTCAACACTGAAGCTTTCTTT. It yields the protein CASSRIRVVNTEAFF. V is TRBV5-8 and J is TRBJ1-1; D call uncertain. The germline V and J ends were trimmed by 4 bases and 2 bases, with 15 bases remaining between them. The CDR3 sequence is 15 residues long. CDR1 SGHTS and CDR2 YDEGEE come from the germline V gene.

The chain uses TRBV5-8 and TRBJ2-7; perhaps TRBD1 as D (5 bases). The V gene lost 3 bases and the J gene lost 11 bases, with 12 bases spanning the gap. CDR3 length equals 11 residues. Germline V gene lookup returns CDR1 SGHTS and CDR2 YDEGEE. CDR3 nucleotide sequence: TGTGCCAGCAGCTCCCTGGACAAAAAGTACTTC. Protein sequence: CASSSLDKKYF.

The V and J genes are TRBV18 and TRBJ2-1; maybe TRBD2 (6 bases). The CDR3 spans 13 residues. Germline CDR1 and CDR2: KGHSH and LQKENI. Trimming removed 2 bases from V and 6 bases from J, with 8 bases in between. The CDR3 sequence is CASSPGRGNEQFF. Here the CDR3 DNA reads TGTGCCAGCTCACCAGGGCGGGGCAATGAGCAGTTCTTC.

The chain couples TRBV28 to TRBJ2-4; 7 bases are shared with TRBD1. With 5 bases clipped from V and 1 base from J, the junction kept 5 bases outside the gene matches. The germline V gene has CDR1 MDHEN and CDR2 SYDVKM. The CDR3 is made up of 15 amino acids. CDR3 region: CASSLRGMAKNIQYF. The CDR3 coding sequence is TGTGCCAGCAGTCTCAGGGGGATGGCCAAAAACATTCAGTACTTC.

The genes are TRBV6-5 and TRBJ1-1, with unresolved D. CDR1 MNHEY and CDR2 SVGAGI come from the germline V gene. The CDR3 is 14 residues long. V lost 8 bases, J lost 0 bases, and 13 bases lay in between. CDR3 in amino acids: CASVDAAVNTEAFF. The CDR3 nucleotides are TGTGCCAGCGTAGACGCGGCCGTGAACACTGAAGCTTTCTTT.

Only a few counts were recorded for this clone. The chain employs TRBV6-1 and TRBJ1-5, with 10 nucleotides matching TRBD1. Unmatched junction bases numbered 2, after V lost 3 bases and J lost 6 bases. Germline values: CDR1 MNHNS, CDR2 SASEGT. The CDR3 extends over 14 amino acids. CDR3 bases: TGTGCCAGCAGTGAGACAGGGGGCTTTCAGCCCCAGCATTTT. This encodes CASSETGGFQPQHF.